This entry concerns a single TCR beta chain. J was trimmed by 4 bases and V by 8 bases; bases with no gene match: 9. Looked up from germline, CDR1 is LNHDA and CDR2 is SQIVND (reference sequence). CDR3 size: 14 residues. The entry originates in a study of blood T cell repertoires in COVID-19. Study-level background: The United States, Italy and Spain provided the acute and convalescent COVID-19 samples. Sample material is recorded as cDNA or gDNA derived from T cells, B-cell-depleted T cells, or PBMCs.

Study processing details: The authors estimated nucleated cell counts from reference gene primer amplification. Measured with immunoSEQ multiplex PCR; TCRdb has only the in-frame clones, and not every one. V and J calls and clone size follow that table, whereas D and trimming were derived from the DNA. The sample has about 33,000 clones, 80% to 90% seen once. The sample taken for sequencing was peripheral blood. The receptor was derived from an elderly woman with active or convalescent COVID-19. This sequence joins TRBV19 and TRBJ1-2; 8 bases line up with TRBD1. The CDR3 spells CASRTGGAGYGYTF. The CDR3 coding sequence is TGTGCCAGTCGAACAGGGGGGGCTGGCTATGGCTACACCTTC.